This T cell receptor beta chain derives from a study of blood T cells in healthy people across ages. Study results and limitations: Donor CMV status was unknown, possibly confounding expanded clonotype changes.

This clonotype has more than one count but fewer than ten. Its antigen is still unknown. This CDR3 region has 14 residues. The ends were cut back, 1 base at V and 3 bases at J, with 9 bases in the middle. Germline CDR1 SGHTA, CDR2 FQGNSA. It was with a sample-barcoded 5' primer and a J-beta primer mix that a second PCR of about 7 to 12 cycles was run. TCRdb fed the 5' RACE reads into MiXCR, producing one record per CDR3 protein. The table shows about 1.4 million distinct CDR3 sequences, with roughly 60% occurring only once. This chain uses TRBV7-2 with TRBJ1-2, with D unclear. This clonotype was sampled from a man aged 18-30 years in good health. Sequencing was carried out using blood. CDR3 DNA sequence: TGTGCCAGCAGCTTAGATGGGGAATACTATGGCTACACCTTC. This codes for CASSLDGEYYGYTF. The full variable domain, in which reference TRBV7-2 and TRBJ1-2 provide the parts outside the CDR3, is GAGVSQSPSNKVTEKGKDVELRCDPISGHTALYWYRQSLGQGLEFLIYFQGNSAPDKSGLPSDRFSAERTGGSVSTLTIQRTQQEDSAVYLCASSLDGEYYGYTFGSGTRLTVV.